This T cell receptor beta chain came from a study of cytomegalovirus exposure and HLA in healthy donors. Whole-study context: There were 350 to 450 genotyped donors. Of these, 81% fell in the genetic ancestry cluster associated with self-reported Caucasian donors. The study's findings and limits: Later genetic work tied a missense DCLRE1C variant to beta-chain V and J trimming.

PCR used 60 Vbeta primers and 13 Jbeta primers. The protocol was immunoSEQ multiplex PCR, while the TCRdb copy is restricted to in-frame clones and leaves out a portion. The sample holds approximately 160,000 clones, roughly 70% seen once. The sample holds a few counts of this clone. Its antigen is still unknown. The CDR3 contains 14 residues. V was clipped by 5 bases and J by 9 bases, with 16 bases between them. The germline CDR1 and CDR2 sequences are SGHTA and FQGNSA. V and J are TRBV7-2 and TRBJ2-2; perhaps TRBD2 as D (7 bases). This TCR was sampled from a woman in her thirties or forties in good health and CMV-seropositive. The sample was PBMCs. CDR3 nucleotide sequence: TGTGCCAGCAGCCCCGGGGGGCAAATCCGGGAGCTGTTTTTT. It translates to CASSPGGQIRELFF.